This T cell receptor (beta chain) was documented in a study of CD8+ T cells in alopecia areata. RNA was isolated and reverse transcribed to cDNA, the sequencing template. Some clones are missing from TCRdb's copy, which holds only in-frame ones; the method was immunoSEQ multiplex PCR. The table lists some 100,000 clones, 58% of them singletons. Overall study results and limits: Because one nonresponder was included, the link of baseline CD8+ expansion to response is considered uncertain. Clonality exceeded that of normal scalp in lesional scalp, most notably in alopecia totalis/universalis.

In germline, CDR1 is MGHDK, CDR2 SYGVNS. The CDR3 covers 13 residues. With 8 bases removed from V and 1 base from J, the gap between germline ends came to 6 bases. Of note for this clone: The antigen is unknown.

This sample's treatment: oral pan-JAK inhibitor, 5-10 mg twice daily. PBMCs provided sorted CD4+ and CD8+ T cells. The clonotype originates from a human donor with alopecia areata. Material: CD8+ T cells sorted from blood, obtained at week 4, from a patient treated with tofacitinib. The chain couples TRBV25-1 to TRBJ2-6; possible D gene TRBD2, 6 bases. CDR3 region: CASRESGANVLTF. CDR3 bases: TGTGCCAGCCGGGAGTCTGGGGCCAACGTCCTGACTTTC.